This entry lists 18 T cell receptor beta chains sequenced from one sample in a study of control samples from healthy donors and cancer patients (dated by TCRdb to the early 2020s). Libraries were constructed by the immunoSEQ multiplex PCR assay. The table was pulled from immuneACCESS by TCRdb, which kept in-frame rearrangements only. Such tables lose some clones; where checked, under half of the loss comes from unresolved V genes, and the rest has no known cause. This sample comprises 90,000 or so clones, about four fifths of them detected only once. The ten largest clonotypes hold under 40% of the sample. Material: PBMCs. The receptors here all came from a man between 65 and 85 years old with lung cancer.

This chain uses TRBV11-1 with TRBJ1-1; no definite D call. Germline CDR1 and CDR2: SGHAT and FQDESV (reference sequence). Trimming cost V 4 bases and J 1 base, with 4 bases left between them. CDR3 size: 12 residues. Here the CDR3 DNA reads TGTGCCAGCAGCTCACGGAACACTGAAGCTTTCTTT. Amino acid sequence: CASSSRNTEAFF.

This chain uses TRBV11-2 with TRBJ2-7; unclear D gene. This CDR3 has 15 amino acids. The V gene's germline CDR1 is SGHAT and CDR2 FQNNGV. The V and J ends lost 0 bases and 5 bases respectively, with 14 bases between them. CDR3 amino acids: CASSLDFGVGHEQYF. CDR3 nucleotide sequence: TGTGCCAGCAGCTTAGATTTTGGCGTCGGGCACGAGCAGTACTTC.

CDR3 in amino acids: CASSLEPTQNTGELFF. The CDR3 DNA follows: TGCGCCAGCAGCTTGGAGCCGACACAGAACACCGGGGAGCTGTTTTTT. The chain uses TRBV5-1 and TRBJ2-2; D is ambiguous. This CDR3 spans 16 amino acids. Trimming left V 0 bases short and J 1 base short, with 10 bases between. CDR1 is SGHRS and CDR2 is YFSETQ in the germline V gene.

The chain links TRBV7-9 to TRBJ1-4; D ambiguous. The CDR3 loop spans 15 amino acids. The germline V and J ends were trimmed by 1 base and 0 bases, with 6 bases remaining between them. Germline V gives CDR1 SEHNR, CDR2 FQNEAQ (reference sequence). Here the CDR3 reads CASSLGVSTNEKLFF. Here the CDR3 DNA reads TGTGCCAGCAGCTTAGGTGTCTCAACTAATGAAAAACTGTTTTTT.

The genes are TRBV29-1 and TRBJ2-7; D call uncertain. Deletions cut 4 bases from V and 9 bases from J, with 16 bases between. The germline gives CDR1 SQVTM, CDR2 ANQGSEA. CDR3 length: 12 residues. Here the CDR3 reads CSVVGDLSGQYF. CDR3 bases: TGCAGCGTTGTAGGAGATCTCTCAGGGCAGTACTTC.

The rearrangement joins TRBV9 to TRBJ2-3, with TRBD2 identical over 16 bases. The CDR3 spans 19 residues. Germline V gene lookup returns CDR1 SGDLS and CDR2 YYNGEE. V lost 3 bases to trimming and J lost 1 base; unmatched junction nucleotides: 8. The CDR3 region has the DNA TGTGCCAGCAGCGGCCGGGGACTAGCGGGGGGGCAGGGCACAGATACGCAGTATTTT. Protein product: CASSGRGLAGGQGTDTQYF. The variable domain in full, completed from reference TRBV9 and TRBJ2-3, reads DSGVTQTPKHLITATGQRVTLRCSPRSGDLSVYWYQQSLDQGLQFLIQYYNGEERAKGNILERFSAQQFPDLHSELNLSSLELGDSALYFCASSGRGLAGGQGTDTQYFGPGTRLTVL.

In its sample, this clone was seen a few times. The chain has TRBV7-9 and TRBJ1-6, with D perhaps matching TRBD1 (6 bases). The CDR3 has 14 residues. Deletions cut 7 bases from V and 7 bases from J, with 14 bases between. The germline V gene has CDR1 SEHNR and CDR2 FQNEAQ (reference sequence). The CDR3 DNA reads TGTGCCAGCACCACACTAGGGGGAAATTCACCCCTCCACTTT. Protein sequence: CASTTLGGNSPLHF.

This clone was detected only a few times. The genes are TRBV24-1 and TRBJ1-6, with a tentative D call TRBD1 (5 bases). V lost 4 bases and J 7 bases, leaving 10 bases between the germline ends. The CDR3 consists of 14 residues. Per the germline V gene, CDR1 is KGHDR and CDR2 is SFDVKD. CDR3: CATSEGGVNSPLHF. Here the CDR3 DNA reads TGTGCCACCAGTGAGGGAGGGGTGAATTCACCCCTCCACTTT.

The rearrangement joins TRBV6-5 to TRBJ2-7; 7 bases agree with TRBD1. V trimming: 2 bases; J trimming: 1 base; junction bases outside the gene matches: 2. The CDR3 loop spans 14 amino acids. Germline CDR1 and CDR2: MNHEY and SVGAGI. CDR3 coding DNA: TGTGCCAGCAGTTACCGGGACAGTTCCTACGAGCAGTACTTC. Translated: CASSYRDSSYEQYF.

The V and J genes are TRBV3-1 (or the pseudogene TRBV3-2) and TRBJ2-7; D might be TRBD1 (6 bases). The CDR3 spans 18 residues. V lost 2 bases and J 3 bases, leaving 23 bases between the germline ends. The germline V gene encodes CDR1 LGHDT and CDR2 YNNKEL (reference sequence). The CDR3: CASSQMEQGPNAFYEQYF. CDR3 nucleotide sequence: TGTGCCAGCAGCCAAATGGAACAGGGCCCTAACGCTTTCTACGAGCAGTACTTC.

The V gene is TRBV20-1, the J gene TRBJ1-4; D is possibly TRBD1 (5 bases). Trimming stripped 3 bases from V and 8 bases from J, with 19 bases between. The length of the CDR3 is 15 residues. Per the germline V gene, CDR1 is DFQATT and CDR2 is SNEGSKA (reference sequence). CDR3 sequence (DNA): TGCAGTGCTAGTTTTGGGGGAACTGGGGTAGAAAAACTGTTTTTT. Its translation is CSASFGGTGVEKLFF.

In nucleotides, the CDR3 is TGTGCCAGCAGCAAAGACGGGACAGAAGCCAAAAACATTCAGTACTTC. It is translated as CASSKDGTEAKNIQYF. J is TRBJ2-4 and V is TRBV21-1; the table's D call, TRBD1, has no DNA check behind it. TRBV21-1 is a known pseudogene. The CDR3 is 16 residues long.

V is TRBV18 and J is TRBJ2-2, with D maybe TRBD2 (6 bases). The CDR3 is made up of 15 amino acids. Germline V gene data show CDR1 as KGHSH and CDR2 as LQKENI. Trimming stripped 5 bases from V and 3 bases from J, with 13 bases between. Here the CDR3 reads CASSFLGGDTGELFF. As DNA, the CDR3 is TGTGCCAGCTCATTCCTGGGGGGAGACACCGGGGAGCTGTTTTTT.

The chain combines TRBV19 with TRBJ1-2, with unresolved D. Germline CDR1 reads LNHDA; CDR2 reads SQIVND (reference sequence). Trimming shortened V by 3 bases and J by 4 bases, and 6 bases separated the two germline ends. This CDR3 comprises 12 residues. CDR3 in DNA: TGTGCCAGTAGTATCTCGGTCTATGGCTACACCTTC. Translation gives CASSISVYGYTF. The whole variable domain, remainder taken from reference TRBV19 and TRBJ1-2, is DGGITQSPKYLFRKEGQNVTLSCEQNLNHDAMYWYRQDPGQGLRLIYYSQIVNDFQKGDIAEGYSVSREKKESFPLTVTSAQKNPTAFYLCASSISVYGYTFGSGTRLTVV.

This chain joins TRBV5-4 and TRBJ2-2; 8 bases match TRBD2. Germline CDR1 reads SGHNT; CDR2 reads YYREEE (reference sequence). J gave up 5 bases and V 5 bases, and 8 bases lay outside the gene matches. CDR3 length equals 15 residues. For the CDR3, the DNA is TGTGCCAGCAGAACCGGGACTAGTGCTACCGGGGAGCTGTTTTTT. It specifies CASRTGTSATGELFF.

This clone occurred a few times. The rearrangement joins TRBV18 to TRBJ1-2, with TRBD1 identical over 9 bases. V lost 6 bases to trimming and J lost 8 bases; unmatched junction nucleotides: 16. The CDR3 length is 16 residues. The germline CDR1 and CDR2 sequences are KGHSH and LQKENI. The CDR3 spells CASSPGQGRIITGYTF. The CDR3, as DNA: TGTGCCAGCTCTCCGGGACAGGGAAGGATTATAACGGGCTACACCTTC.

This clone was counted a few times. This sequence joins TRBV10-1 and TRBJ1-1; D is unresolved. CDR3 size: 13 residues. V shed 7 bases and J shed 0 bases, with 9 bases lying between them. CDR1 WNHNN and CDR2 SYGVQD come from the germline V gene (reference sequence). The CDR3: CASTKQMNTEAFF. Written as DNA, the CDR3 is TGCGCCAGCACTAAACAGATGAACACTGAAGCTTTCTTT.

This chain uses TRBV30 with TRBJ1-5, with D possibly matching TRBD1 (5 bases). Germline V gene lookup returns CDR1 GTSNPN and CDR2 SVGIG (reference sequence). V lost 4 bases, J lost 1 base, and 11 bases lay in between. The CDR3 loop spans 14 amino acids. The DNA for the CDR3 is TGTGCCTGGAATTCGGGACGGAGCAATCAGCCCCAGCATTTT. Protein: CAWNSGRSNQPQHF.